This TCR beta chain was profiled in a study of blood T cell repertoires in COVID-19. Turning to the study itself: COVID-19 samples, acute and convalescent, were from the United States, Italy and Spain. From T cells, B-cell-depleted T cells, or PBMCs came the material, which was cDNA or gDNA.

Here immunoSEQ multiplex PCR was the method, and the copy in TCRdb shows in-frame clones only, minus some. The table has about 260,000 clones, about 89% seen once. After removal of 4 bases from V and 8 bases from J, the junction contained 8 bases not matched to a gene. The CDR3 has 14 amino acids. Germline CDR1 reads SQVTM; CDR2 reads ANQGSEA. The sequence was collected from a man aged 35-49 years who had recovered from COVID-19. Sequencing input: peripheral blood. The chain has TRBV29-1 and TRBJ2-1, with 10 positions matching TRBD2. CDR3 residues: CSVGRAGGSDEQFF. CDR3 coding DNA: TGCAGCGTTGGAAGAGCGGGGGGGTCCGATGAGCAGTTCTTC.